The following is a T cell receptor beta chain sequence with its context. No antigen is known for it. TCRdb keeps only in-frame clones here, not all; method: immunoSEQ multiplex PCR. The sample has fewer than 200,000 clones, roughly 84% seen once. This record comes from a study of cytomegalovirus exposure and HLA in healthy donors. General study results and limits: Generally TCR sequences proved uncommon, though certain public TCRs appeared in numerous donors.

The receptor's source is a woman aged 18-35 years in good health and CMV-seropositive. Sequenced material: PBMCs.

DNA of the CDR3: TGTGCCAGCAGTTCCGTCCCAGGGGATGGCTACACCTTC. Translated, it gives CASSSVPGDGYTF. V and J are TRBV6-5 and TRBJ1-2, with a possible D match to TRBD1 (6 bases). The CDR3 sequence is 13 residues long. V lost 4 bases and J 6 bases, leaving 12 bases between the germline ends. The germline V gene encodes CDR1 MNHEY and CDR2 SVGAGI.